The 11 T cell receptor beta chains presented below share a single source sample, sequenced in a study of T cell responses to AZD1222 COVID-19 vaccine. Clones were sequenced by immunoSEQ multiplex PCR, and TCRdb holds only the in-frame ones, with some missing. Of some 130,000 clones listed, roughly nine tenths are singletons. The material was peripheral blood, obtained on day 0 of AZD1222 vaccination. Receptors were obtained from an adult in good health.

Here the CDR3 DNA reads TGTGCCAGCTCACCGCCGGGTCAGGGAGGCACCGGGGAGCTGTTTTTT. Its translation: CASSPPGQGGTGELFF. This rearrangement joins TRBV18 to TRBJ2-2; possibly TRBD2 for D (6 bases). CDR1 and CDR2 (germline): KGHSH, LQKENI. The length of the CDR3 is 16 residues. Deletions cut 3 bases from V and 4 bases from J, with 15 bases between.

This clone was recorded a few times. The chain carries TRBV3-1 (or the pseudogene TRBV3-2) and TRBJ2-7, with D hard to call. Per the germline V gene, CDR1 is LGHDT and CDR2 is YNNKEL (reference sequence). The CDR3 runs 12 residues. V was pared by 4 bases and J by 9 bases, with 13 bases between. CDR3 protein: CASSPLTGMQYF. The CDR3 coding sequence is TGTGCCAGCAGCCCGTTGACTGGGATGCAGTACTTC.

The gene calls are TRBV15 and TRBJ1-6, with 8 bases fitting TRBD1. V lost 3 bases to trimming and J lost 7 bases; unmatched junction nucleotides: 5. CDR1 and CDR2 from the germline V gene are LNHNV and YYDKDF (reference sequence). The CDR3 runs 15 residues. The CDR3 protein is CATSSTGGGNSPLHF. CDR3 nucleotide sequence: TGTGCCACCAGCAGTACAGGGGGAGGGAATTCACCCCTCCACTTT.

The V and J genes are TRBV7-2 and TRBJ1-6, with TRBD1 identical over 9 bases. V lost 4 bases, J lost 7 bases, and 5 bases stayed unmatched. The germline gives CDR1 SGHTA, CDR2 FQGNSA. The CDR3 has 15 residues. CDR3 sequence (DNA): TGTGCCAGCAGCTCTCGGACAGGGGAGAATTCACCCCTCCACTTT. Amino acid sequence: CASSSRTGENSPLHF.

The chain links TRBV2 to TRBJ1-2, with 8 bases lining up with TRBD1. The germline gives CDR1 SNHLY, CDR2 FYNNEI. Losses at the gene ends were 0 bases for V and 8 bases for J; bases not matched to a gene: 8. This CDR3 comprises 15 residues. The CDR3 DNA reads as TGTGCCAGCAGTGAAGCGCTTGGGCCAGGGGGCGGCTACACCTTC. It is translated as CASSEALGPGGGYTF.

This rearrangement joins TRBV3-1 (or the pseudogene TRBV3-2) to TRBJ1-2, with D uncertain. The germline V and J ends were trimmed by 3 bases and 8 bases, with 16 bases remaining between them. This CDR3 has 14 residues. Germline V gene lookup returns CDR1 LGHDT and CDR2 YNNKEL (reference sequence). Here the CDR3 reads CASSQVEGLSGYTF. The CDR3 DNA is TGTGCCAGCAGCCAGGTAGAAGGGTTGAGCGGCTACACCTTC.

The chain uses TRBV10-3 and TRBJ2-1, with a tentative D call TRBD1 (5 bases). The germline V and J ends were trimmed by 7 bases and 3 bases, with 22 bases remaining between them. Germline CDR1 reads ENHRY; CDR2 reads SYGVKD. CDR3 length: 17 residues. CDR3 sequence reads: CAIKGQGSSGNYNEQFF. The CDR3, as DNA: TGTGCCATCAAAGGTCAAGGTTCATCAGGGAACTACAATGAGCAGTTCTTC.

The rearrangement joins TRBV5-4 to TRBJ1-1; possible D gene TRBD1, 6 bases. CDR3 size: 14 residues. Trimming removed 2 bases at V and 0 bases at J, with 8 bases between. Germline V lookup: CDR1 SGHNT, CDR2 YYREEE (reference sequence). CDR3 sequence: CASSFGQMNTEAFF. As DNA, the CDR3 is TGTGCCAGCAGCTTCGGACAGATGAACACTGAAGCTTTCTTT.

The CDR3 region has the DNA TGTGCCAGCAGCTCCCAGGGGGCTGCAACTAATGAAAAACTGTTTTTT. Its protein product is CASSSQGAATNEKLFF. The chain recombines TRBV7-2 with TRBJ1-4; TRBD1 matches at 8 bases. CDR3 size: 16 residues. The V gene end was trimmed by 4 bases and the J gene end by 0 bases; junction bases not matched to a gene: 4. Germline V gene sequence: CDR1 SGHTA, CDR2 FQGNSA.

This chain links TRBV5-1 with TRBJ2-1, with TRBD2 matching 8 bases. The germline CDR1 and CDR2 sequences are SGHRS and YFSETQ. The length of the CDR3 is 17 residues. The ends lost 2 bases at V and 0 bases at J; junction bases unmatched: 7. The CDR3 bases are TGCGCCAGCAGCTTACGAACTAGCGGAAACTCCTACAATGAGCAGTTCTTC. Translated, it gives CASSLRTSGNSYNEQFF.

V and J are TRBV25-1 and TRBJ2-5; the match to TRBD2 covers 7 bases. Germline V lookup: CDR1 MGHDK, CDR2 SYGVNS. This CDR3 is built from 18 residues. V shed 0 bases and J 5 bases; nucleotides not matched to a gene: 15. CDR3 DNA sequence: TGTGCCAGCAGTGAATATAGGGGAGGAGCGGGAACTTCCGAGACCCAGTACTTC. Translating it yields CASSEYRGGAGTSETQYF.